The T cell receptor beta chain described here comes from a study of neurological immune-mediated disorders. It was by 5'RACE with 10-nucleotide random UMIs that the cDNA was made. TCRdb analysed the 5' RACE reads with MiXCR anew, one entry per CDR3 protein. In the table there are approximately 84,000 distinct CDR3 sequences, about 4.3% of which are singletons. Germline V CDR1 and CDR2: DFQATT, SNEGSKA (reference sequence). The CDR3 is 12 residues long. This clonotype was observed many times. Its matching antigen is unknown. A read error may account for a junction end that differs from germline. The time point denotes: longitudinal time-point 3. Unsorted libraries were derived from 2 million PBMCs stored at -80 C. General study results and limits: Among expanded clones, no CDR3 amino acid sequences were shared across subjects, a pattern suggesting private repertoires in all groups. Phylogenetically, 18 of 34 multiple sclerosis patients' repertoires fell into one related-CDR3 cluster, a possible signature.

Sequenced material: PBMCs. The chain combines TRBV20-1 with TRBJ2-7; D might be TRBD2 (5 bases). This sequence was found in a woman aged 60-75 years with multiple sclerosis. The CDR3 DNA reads TGCAGTGCTAGATCCCCAGAGGGCTGGCCCCTCTTC. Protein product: CSARSPEGWPLF.